A selection of T cell receptor beta chains follows, all from one sample in a study of graft-versus-host responses after intestinal transplantation. Only in-frame clones appear in the TCRdb table, and some are missing; sequencing was by immunoSEQ multiplex PCR. Of approximately 10,000 clones detected, around 28% appear once; the ten largest clones hold roughly 5.3%. Sequencing was performed on alloreactive CD8+ T cells from a mixed lymphocyte reaction culture, taken before transplantation. All receptors derive from a human patient who was an organ donor for intestinal transplantation. The CDR3 runs from the conserved cysteine through the conserved F or W. A D gene is named only where the DNA matches it firmly. Size is stated for part of the rows, as once, few or many counts, or as a class when the clone is expanded.

CDR3 DNA: TGCGCCAGCAGCCAATTTAGGAACACTGAAGCTTTCTTT; CDR3 protein: CASSQFRNTEAFF; J gene: TRBJ1-1; clone size: .; D gene: .; V gene: TRBV4-1
CDR3 DNA: TGTGCCAGCAGCTTAGGGATCTCTAGCACAGATACGCAGTATTTT; CDR3 protein: CASSLGISSTDTQYF; J gene: TRBJ2-3; clone size: few; D gene: .; V gene: TRBV11-3
CDR3 DNA: TGTGCCAGCAGTCCCGGGACAGGGGGCTTGGGGCAGTACTTC; CDR3 protein: CASSPGTGGLGQYF; J gene: TRBJ2-7; clone size: medium-sized; D gene: TRBD1; V gene: TRBV27
CDR3 DNA: TGTGCCAGTAGTATCTCGGAGGGGTACACTGAAGCTTTCTTT; CDR3 protein: CASSISEGYTEAFF; J gene: TRBJ1-1; clone size: medium-sized; D gene: .; V gene: TRBV19
CDR3 DNA: TGTGCCAGCAGCTCGGACAGGGGCTCTGGAAACACCATATATTTT; CDR3 protein: CASSSDRGSGNTIYF; J gene: TRBJ1-3; clone size: .; D gene: TRBD1; V gene: TRBV11-2
CDR3 DNA: TGTGCCAGCAGCCTAACGGGGCCTTCGCCCTACGAGCAGTACTTC; CDR3 protein: CASSLTGPSPYEQYF; J gene: TRBJ2-7; clone size: few; D gene: .; V gene: TRBV7-9
CDR3 DNA: TGTGCCAGCAGGCTCACAGGGTACACTGAAGCTTTCTTT; CDR3 protein: CASRLTGYTEAFF; J gene: TRBJ1-1; clone size: .; D gene: .; V gene: TRBV6-6
CDR3 DNA: TGTGCCAGTAGTTCCCCGGGACGTTTAGGGTCGGCGGTCCTCCGGGCTTTCTTT; CDR3 protein: CASSSPGRLGSAVLRAFF; J gene: TRBJ1-1; clone size: .; D gene: .; V gene: TRBV19
CDR3 DNA: TGTGCCAGCAGAACCGCCGACAGCTTCTCCTACGAGCAGTACTTC; CDR3 protein: CASRTADSFSYEQYF; J gene: TRBJ2-7; clone size: medium-sized; D gene: .; V gene: TRBV27
CDR3 DNA: TGTGCCAGCAGTTACAGGGGCTCTGGAAACACCATATATTTT; CDR3 protein: CASSYRGSGNTIYF; J gene: TRBJ1-3; clone size: few; D gene: .; V gene: TRBV6-5
CDR3 DNA: TGCGCCAGCAGCCAGACAGGGTCTATCTCCTACGAGCAGTACTTC; CDR3 protein: CASSQTGSISYEQYF; J gene: TRBJ2-7; clone size: few; D gene: TRBD1; V gene: TRBV4-3
CDR3 DNA: TGTGCCAGCAGTTACTCTCGGGGGGCCCTCTACGAGCAGTACTTC; CDR3 protein: CASSYSRGALYEQYF; J gene: TRBJ2-7; clone size: few; D gene: .; V gene: TRBV6-6
CDR3 DNA: TGTGCCAGCAGCTTAGGGACAGGGGGCTTCGAGCAGTACTTC; CDR3 protein: CASSLGTGGFEQYF; J gene: TRBJ2-7; clone size: .; D gene: TRBD1; V gene: TRBV11-3
CDR3 DNA: TGCGCCAGCAGCCAAGATCTTCTGGCGGCTACAGATACGCAGTATTTT; CDR3 protein: CASSQDLLAATDTQYF; J gene: TRBJ2-3; clone size: few; D gene: .; V gene: TRBV4-3
CDR3 DNA: TGTGCCAGCAGCGCTGGGACAAGGAAGTCCTGTGGCTACACCTTC; CDR3 protein: CASSAGTRKSCGYTF; J gene: TRBJ1-2; clone size: few; D gene: .; V gene: TRBV12-1
CDR3 DNA: TGTGCCAGCAAGGAGGGGACTAGCGTCTCCTACGAGCAGTACTTC; CDR3 protein: CASKEGTSVSYEQYF; J gene: TRBJ2-7; clone size: .; D gene: TRBD2; V gene: TRBV2
CDR3 DNA: TGCGCCAGCAGCCAGATAGCGGGGGGGTTAGATACGCAGTATTTT; CDR3 protein: CASSQIAGGLDTQYF; J gene: TRBJ2-3; clone size: few; D gene: TRBD2; V gene: TRBV4-3
CDR3 DNA: TGCGCCAGCAGCCTGCCCCGGGAAAACAGACTCCACGAGCAGTACTTC; CDR3 protein: CASSLPRENRLHEQYF; J gene: TRBJ2-7; clone size: few; D gene: .; V gene: TRBV5-1
CDR3 DNA: TGCGCCAGCAGCCCGGAGGGACCCTACGAGCAGTACTTC; CDR3 protein: CASSPEGPYEQYF; J gene: TRBJ2-7; clone size: few; D gene: .; V gene: TRBV4-1
CDR3 DNA: TGTGCCAGCAGCCCTTCCCCTCTAGCGGGAGAGGGAGTGCGCGAGCAGTACTTC; CDR3 protein: CASSPSPLAGEGVREQYF; J gene: TRBJ2-7; clone size: few; D gene: TRBD2; V gene: TRBV7-2
CDR3 DNA: TGTGCCAGCAGCCAGTACCTAGCGGGGGTTTCCTACGAGCAGTACTTC; CDR3 protein: CASSQYLAGVSYEQYF; J gene: TRBJ2-7; clone size: .; D gene: TRBD2; V gene: TRBV5-4
CDR3 DNA: TGCGCCAGCAGCCAAGAAGTCCCAGTCGTAGAGACCGGGGAGCTGTTTTTT; CDR3 protein: CASSQEVPVVETGELFF; J gene: TRBJ2-2; clone size: medium-sized; D gene: .; V gene: TRBV4-1
CDR3 DNA: TGTGCCAGCAGCCCGAGTGAGGGTTACTATGAGCAGTACTTC; CDR3 protein: CASSPSEGYYEQYF; J gene: TRBJ2-7; clone size: .; D gene: .; V gene: TRBV5-5
CDR3 DNA: TGTGCCAGCAGCTTAGGGACAGGGGATACGCAGTATTTT; CDR3 protein: CASSLGTGDTQYF; J gene: TRBJ2-3; clone size: few; D gene: TRBD1; V gene: TRBV7-7
CDR3 DNA: TGTGCCAGCAGCTCCGGACGGGGAAGGGCTGAAGCTTTCTTT; CDR3 protein: CASSSGRGRAEAFF; J gene: TRBJ1-1; clone size: medium-sized; D gene: .; V gene: TRBV7-9
CDR3 DNA: TGTGCCAGCAGCTACCCTCTGGAGGATGGCTACACCTTC; CDR3 protein: CASSYPLEDGYTF; J gene: TRBJ1-2; clone size: few; D gene: .; V gene: TRBV11-3
CDR3 DNA: TGTGCCAGCAGTTACGTCAACACCGGGGAGCTGTTTTTT; CDR3 protein: CASSYVNTGELFF; J gene: TRBJ2-2; clone size: few; D gene: .; V gene: TRBV6-8
CDR3 DNA: TGTGCCAGCAGGGACCTCACAGGGATCGGCCACGAGCAGTACTTC; CDR3 protein: CASRDLTGIGHEQYF; J gene: TRBJ2-7; clone size: .; D gene: .; V gene: TRBV2
CDR3 DNA: TGTGCCAGCAGTGAAGCTATCCGCGATGGCTACACCTTC; CDR3 protein: CASSEAIRDGYTF; J gene: TRBJ1-2; clone size: .; D gene: .; V gene: TRBV6-5
CDR3 DNA: TGTGCCAGCAGTTCCACCTCCACAGGGCGCGAGACCCAGTACTTC; CDR3 protein: CASSSTSTGRETQYF; J gene: TRBJ2-5; clone size: .; D gene: .; V gene: TRBV6-5
CDR3 DNA: TGTGCCAGCAGACAGGGAGAGACCCAGTACTTC; CDR3 protein: CASRQGETQYF; J gene: TRBJ2-5; clone size: .; D gene: .; V gene: TRBV6-5
CDR3 DNA: TGCGCCAGCAGCCAAGATCGGGGGACTCGGGATCAGCCCCAGCATTTT; CDR3 protein: CASSQDRGTRDQPQHF; J gene: TRBJ1-5; clone size: .; D gene: .; V gene: TRBV4-3
CDR3 DNA: TGTGCCAGCAGCGTTAGCGGGCTCACGGACGAGCAGTACTTC; CDR3 protein: CASSVSGLTDEQYF; J gene: TRBJ2-7; clone size: medium-sized; D gene: TRBD2; V gene: TRBV9
CDR3 DNA: TGTGCCAGCGGAATTAGCGGGAGGGGGGAGACCCAGTACTTC; CDR3 protein: CASGISGRGETQYF; J gene: TRBJ2-5; clone size: once; D gene: TRBD2; V gene: TRBV28
CDR3 DNA: TGTGCCTGGAGTGTACAGTTCAGGTCCGAAGCTTTCTTT; CDR3 protein: CAWSVQFRSEAFF; J gene: TRBJ1-1; clone size: .; D gene: .; V gene: TRBV30
CDR3 DNA: TGTGCCAGCAGTGTATTAGCAGTGAACACTGAAGCTTTCTTT; CDR3 protein: CASSVLAVNTEAFF; J gene: TRBJ1-1; clone size: .; D gene: .; V gene: TRBV6-5
CDR3 DNA: TGTGCCAGTAGTATGGGGACCGATTACGAGCAGTACTTC; CDR3 protein: CASSMGTDYEQYF; J gene: TRBJ2-7; clone size: few; D gene: .; V gene: TRBV19
CDR3 DNA: TGTGCCTGGGGTGCAGGTTTCAGGGACAGCTCTGGAGACACCATATATTTT; CDR3 protein: CAWGAGFRDSSGDTIYF; J gene: TRBJ1-3; clone size: few; D gene: TRBD1; V gene: TRBV30
CDR3 DNA: TGTGCCAGCAGCTTTGTGGGTGTGGGGGCCGTGAGGTACGAGCAGTACTTC; CDR3 protein: CASSFVGVGAVRYEQYF; J gene: TRBJ2-7; clone size: .; D gene: .; V gene: TRBV5-7
CDR3 DNA: TGCGCCAGCAGCCCACGACAGGGTAACTATGGCTACACCTTC; CDR3 protein: CASSPRQGNYGYTF; J gene: TRBJ1-2; clone size: few; D gene: TRBD1; V gene: TRBV4-1